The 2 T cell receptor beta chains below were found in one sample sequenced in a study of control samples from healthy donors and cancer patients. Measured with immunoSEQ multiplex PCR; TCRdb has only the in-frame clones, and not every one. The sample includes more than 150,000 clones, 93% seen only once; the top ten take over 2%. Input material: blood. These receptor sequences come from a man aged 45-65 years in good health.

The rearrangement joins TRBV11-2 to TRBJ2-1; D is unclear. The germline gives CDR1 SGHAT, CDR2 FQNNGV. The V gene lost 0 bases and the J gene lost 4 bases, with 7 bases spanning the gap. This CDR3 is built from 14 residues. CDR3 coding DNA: TGTGCCAGCAGCTTAGAGCACTCTTACAATGAGCAGTTCTTC. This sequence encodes CASSLEHSYNEQFF.

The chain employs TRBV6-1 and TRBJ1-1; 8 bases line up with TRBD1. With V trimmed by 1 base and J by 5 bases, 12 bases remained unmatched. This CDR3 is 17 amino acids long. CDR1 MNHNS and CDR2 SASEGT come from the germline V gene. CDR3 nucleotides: TGTGCCAGCAGTGAAGTAGGGACAGGAATGAGTAGGACTGAAGCTTTCTTT. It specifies CASSEVGTGMSRTEAFF.